This T cell receptor beta chain originates from a study of metastatic and nonmetastatic thyroid tumors. For the study at large: Repertoire comparisons spanned blood and tumor or nodule tissue from malignant and benign thyroid patients.

Germline V gene sequence: CDR1 MNHEY, CDR2 SMNVEV (reference sequence). The CDR3 sequence is 12 residues long. The V segment lost 5 bases and the J segment 14 bases; nucleotides outside the gene matches: 9. Under the authors' procedure: In papillary thyroid cancer, a distant-metastasis classifier was built using CDR3 differences across clinicopathological groups. Using MiXCR, TCRdb reanalyzed the PCR reads. None of the V and J calls come from the authors' own analysis; TCRdb made them. The sample consists of 15,000 to 20,000 clones, around a fifth of them appearing once. This clone was found many times. Antigen specificity is unknown. Prior to thyroid surgery, none of the patients had received any treatment. General study findings and limits: It was reported that TCR beta diversity was significantly higher in malignant thyroid tumors than benign nodules, in blood and tumor.

Sequencing was performed on adjacent normal tissue. This receptor was obtained from a female donor with papillary thyroid cancer or a benign thyroid nodule (not recorded which). Some clones in this sample may be carry-over from other donors' samples. The chain is built from TRBV27 and TRBJ2-3, with 8 bases that match TRBD1. As DNA, the CDR3 is TGTGCCAGCAGTCTAGGACAGGGAATTTGGTATTTT. This gives the protein CASSLGQGIWYF.